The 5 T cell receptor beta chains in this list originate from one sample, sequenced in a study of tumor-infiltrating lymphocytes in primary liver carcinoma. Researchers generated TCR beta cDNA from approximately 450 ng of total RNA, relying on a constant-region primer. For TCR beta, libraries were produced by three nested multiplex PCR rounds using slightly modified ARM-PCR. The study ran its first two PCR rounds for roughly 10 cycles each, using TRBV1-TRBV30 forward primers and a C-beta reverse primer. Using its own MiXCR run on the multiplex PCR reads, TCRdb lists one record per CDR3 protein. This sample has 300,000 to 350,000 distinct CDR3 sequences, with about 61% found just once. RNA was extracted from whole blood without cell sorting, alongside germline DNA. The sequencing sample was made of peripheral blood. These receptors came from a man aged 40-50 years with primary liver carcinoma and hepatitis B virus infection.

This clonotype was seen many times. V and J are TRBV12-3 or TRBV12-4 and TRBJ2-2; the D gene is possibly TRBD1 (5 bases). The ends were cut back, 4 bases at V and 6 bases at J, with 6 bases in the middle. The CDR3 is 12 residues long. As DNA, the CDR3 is TGTGCCAGCAGTTGGGGCCCCGGGGAGCTGTTTTTT. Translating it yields CASSWGPGELFF.

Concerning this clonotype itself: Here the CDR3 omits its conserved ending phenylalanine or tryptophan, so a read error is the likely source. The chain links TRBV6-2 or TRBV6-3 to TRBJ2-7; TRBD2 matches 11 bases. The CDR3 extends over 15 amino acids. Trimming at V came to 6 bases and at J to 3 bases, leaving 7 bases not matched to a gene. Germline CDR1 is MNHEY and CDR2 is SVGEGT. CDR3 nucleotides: TGTGCCAGCAGCCGGCGGACTAGCGGGCACTACGAGCAGTACTTA. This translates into CASSRRTSGHYEQYL.

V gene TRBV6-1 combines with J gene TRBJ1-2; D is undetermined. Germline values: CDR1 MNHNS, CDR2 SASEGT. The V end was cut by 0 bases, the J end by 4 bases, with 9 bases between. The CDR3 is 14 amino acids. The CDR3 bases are TGTGCCAGCAGTGAAGCGGCCAGGACCTATGGCTACACCTTC. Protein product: CASSEAARTYGYTF.

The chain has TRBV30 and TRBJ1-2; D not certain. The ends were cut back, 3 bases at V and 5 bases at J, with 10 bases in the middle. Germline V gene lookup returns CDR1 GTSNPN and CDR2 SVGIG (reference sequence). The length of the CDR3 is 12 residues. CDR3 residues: CAWRRSAYGYTF. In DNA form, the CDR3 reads TGTGCCTGGAGAAGGTCAGCGTATGGCTACACCTTC.

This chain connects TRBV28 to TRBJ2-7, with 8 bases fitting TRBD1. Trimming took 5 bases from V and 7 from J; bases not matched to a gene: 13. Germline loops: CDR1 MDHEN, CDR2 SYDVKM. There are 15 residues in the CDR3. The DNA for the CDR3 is TGTGCCAGCAGTCCTCGCCGACAGGGGATCATGGAGCAGTACTTC. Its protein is CASSPRRQGIMEQYF.